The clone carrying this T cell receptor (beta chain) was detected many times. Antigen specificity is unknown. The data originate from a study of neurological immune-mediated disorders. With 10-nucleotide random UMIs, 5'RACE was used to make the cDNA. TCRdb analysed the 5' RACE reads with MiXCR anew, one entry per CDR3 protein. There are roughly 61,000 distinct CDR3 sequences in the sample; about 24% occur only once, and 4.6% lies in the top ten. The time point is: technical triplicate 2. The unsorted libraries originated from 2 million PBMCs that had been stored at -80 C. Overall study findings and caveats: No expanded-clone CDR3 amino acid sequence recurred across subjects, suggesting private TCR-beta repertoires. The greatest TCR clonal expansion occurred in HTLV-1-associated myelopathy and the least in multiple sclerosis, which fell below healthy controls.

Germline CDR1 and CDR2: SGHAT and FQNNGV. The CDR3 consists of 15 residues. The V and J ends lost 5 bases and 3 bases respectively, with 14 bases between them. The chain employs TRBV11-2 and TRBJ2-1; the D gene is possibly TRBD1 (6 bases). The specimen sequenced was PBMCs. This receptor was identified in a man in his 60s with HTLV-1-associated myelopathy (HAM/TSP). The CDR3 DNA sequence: TGTGCCAGCAGCCTCACAGGGCTTGGCTACAATGAGCAGTTCTTC. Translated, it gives CASSLTGLGYNEQFF. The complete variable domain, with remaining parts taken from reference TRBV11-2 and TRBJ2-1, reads EAGVAQSPRYKIIEKRQSVAFWCNPISGHATLYWYQQILGQGPKLLIQFQNNGVVDDSQLPKDRFSAERLKGVDSTLKIQPAKLEDSAVYLCASSLTGLGYNEQFFGPGTRLTVL.